The clone carrying this TCR beta chain was counted only a few times. This CDR3 is 13 amino acids long. Germline V gene lookup returns CDR1 SGHRS and CDR2 YFSETQ. V was pared by 2 bases and J by 2 bases, with 6 bases between. TCRdb called the RT-PCR reads again in MiXCR, with one record for every CDR3 protein. The profile shows hundreds of thousands of distinct CDR3 sequences, around 14% of them singletons. This TCR derives from a female donor in good health, serving as a healthy control. The material sequenced was memory CD4+ T cells from blood. The V call is TRBV5-1, the J call TRBJ2-3; D unclear. In DNA form, the CDR3 reads TGCGCCAGCAGCTTTGAGCCCACAGATACGCAGTATTTT. It specifies CASSFEPTDTQYF.